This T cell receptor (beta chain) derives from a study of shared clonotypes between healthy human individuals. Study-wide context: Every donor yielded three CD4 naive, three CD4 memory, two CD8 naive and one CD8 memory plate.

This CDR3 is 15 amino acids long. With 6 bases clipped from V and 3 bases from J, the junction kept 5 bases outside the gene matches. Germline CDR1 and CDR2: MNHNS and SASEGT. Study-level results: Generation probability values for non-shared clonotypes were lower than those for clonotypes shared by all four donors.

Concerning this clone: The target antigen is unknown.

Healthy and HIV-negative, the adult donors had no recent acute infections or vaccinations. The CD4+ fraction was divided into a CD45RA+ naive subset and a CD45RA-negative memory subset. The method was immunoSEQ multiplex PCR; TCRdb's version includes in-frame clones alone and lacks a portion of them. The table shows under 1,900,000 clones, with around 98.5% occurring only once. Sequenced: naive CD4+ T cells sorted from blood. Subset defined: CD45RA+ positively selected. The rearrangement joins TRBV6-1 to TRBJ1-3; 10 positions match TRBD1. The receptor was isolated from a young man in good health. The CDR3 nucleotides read TGTGCCAGCAGGGAGGGACAGGGGTTTGGAAACACCATATATTTT. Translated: CASREGQGFGNTIYF.